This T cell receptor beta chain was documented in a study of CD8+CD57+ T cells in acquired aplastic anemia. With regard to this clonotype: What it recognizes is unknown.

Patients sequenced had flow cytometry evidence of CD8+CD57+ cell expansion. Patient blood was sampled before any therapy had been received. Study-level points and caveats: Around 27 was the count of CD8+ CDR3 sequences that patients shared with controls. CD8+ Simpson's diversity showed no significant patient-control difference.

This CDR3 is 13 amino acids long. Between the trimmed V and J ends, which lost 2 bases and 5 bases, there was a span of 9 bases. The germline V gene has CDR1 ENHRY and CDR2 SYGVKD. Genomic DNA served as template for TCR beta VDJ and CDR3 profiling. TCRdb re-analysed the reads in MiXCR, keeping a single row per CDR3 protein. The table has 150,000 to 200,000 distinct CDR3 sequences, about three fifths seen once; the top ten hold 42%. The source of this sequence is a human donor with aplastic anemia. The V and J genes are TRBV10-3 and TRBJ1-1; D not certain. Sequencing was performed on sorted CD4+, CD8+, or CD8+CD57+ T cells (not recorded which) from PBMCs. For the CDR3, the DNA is TGTGCCATCAGTGAGGTGGGGAGGACTGAAGCTTTCTTT. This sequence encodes CAISEVGRTEAFF.